The source of this TCR beta chain is a study of blood T cell repertoires in COVID-19 (dated by TCRdb to the early 2020s). General notes on the study: Samples from collaborators originated in the United States, Italy and Spain and spanned both the acute and convalescent phases of COVID-19. The material from the prospective study consisted of cDNA or gDNA derived from T cells, B-cell-depleted T cells, or PBMCs. Subjects who had been exposed to COVID-19, were actively infected with it, or had recovered from it provided the deeply sampled blood TCRbeta repertoires that made up the dataset. A freely available public database, intended as a resource for researchers studying the immune response to SARS-CoV-2, is where the repertoires were released. The samples were drawn from the first 160 participants of the ongoing ImmuneRACE study and from over 950 subjects provided by 6 global collaborators. Nearly every sample came with metadata listing a de-identified subject ID, COVID-19 status, age in years and sex. HLA class I and class II types, where available, came from metadata supplied by the sample provider rather than from assay-based typing. Here is what the overall study found, with its caveats: How much clinical and demographic metadata was included differed by source and by participant, and the metadata was provided uncurated.

The germline V gene gives CDR1 as SGHTA and CDR2 as FQGTGA. From cysteine to phenylalanine, the CDR3 is 16 amino acids long. Just the 48-base CDR3 DNA is kept, in frame starting at base 1. V and J are trimmed by 5 bases and 2 bases, and the gene matches miss 12 bases of the junction. Collaborating institutions collected whole blood in K2EDTA tubes following their own protocols. For TCRbeta analysis, collaborators shipped samples in one of three forms: frozen whole blood, isolated PBMCs, or DNA extracted from either of those sample types. TCRbeta CDR3 regions were amplified from genomic DNA using the immunoSEQ Assay, a bias-controlled multiplex PCR. The study's processing was this. The number of nucleated cells in each sample was estimated by amplification of reference gene primers within the assay. To quantify the absolute abundance of each unique TCRbeta CDR3 rearrangement, sequence reads were collapsed and filtered. For each sample, productive Simpson clonality was calculated as the square root of Simpson's diversity index over productive rearrangements. Not all clones reach the TCRdb copy of this immuneACCESS table, which keeps in-frame sequences only. Checked studies attribute under half of the gap to unresolved V genes and leave the rest unexplained. The V and J calls and clone size come from that table; D and trimming were worked out from the DNA. For this sample there are some 220,000 clones; just under 85% appear just once. Of the sample, 6% to 7% is held by the ten largest clones.

As for this clone: This clone's antigen is unknown. The sample holds no much larger clone one base away, and base qualities are not on file.

The chain couples TRBV7-3 to TRBJ2-7; 7 junctional bases match TRBD1. This TCR was sampled from a woman aged 55-69 years with active or convalescent COVID-19. Sequenced material: peripheral blood. DNA sequence: TGTGCCAGCAGCCCAACTCGGGACAGCATCCCCTACGAGCAGTACTTC. The resulting protein is CASSPTRDSIPYEQYF.